The 25 T cell receptor beta chains given below trace back to one sample, sequenced in a study of T-cell memory formation after mild COVID-19. TCRdb used MiXCR to reprocess the 5' RACE reads, holding one entry per CDR3 protein. The sample consists of tens of thousands of distinct CDR3 sequences, less than 8% of them appearing once. Sequenced input: PBMCs or a T cell subset sorted from them (not recorded which). These receptors were obtained from an adult who had mild COVID-19 (a few samples of this study predate the infection). Cell type and time point are not known.

In this sample, this clonotype turned up many times. The chain carries TRBV9 and TRBJ2-5; D possibly corresponds to TRBD1 (5 bases). Germline V gene data show CDR1 as SGDLS and CDR2 as YYNGEE. Between the trimmed V and J ends, which lost 1 base and 4 bases, there was a span of 14 bases. The CDR3 is 15 residues long. CDR3 residues: CASSVNPRVGETQYF. In DNA form, the CDR3 reads TGTGCCAGCAGCGTAAACCCCAGGGTTGGAGAGACCCAGTACTTC.

Ten or more counts support this clonotype. J is TRBJ2-7 and V is TRBV7-6, with 13 bases fitting TRBD2. The CDR3 contains 18 residues. V lost 5 bases to trimming and J lost 2 bases; unmatched junction nucleotides: 12. In germline, CDR1 is SGHVS, CDR2 FNYEAQ. CDR3 amino acids: CASSIGTSGEKETYEQYF. CDR3 nucleotide sequence: TGTGCCAGCAGCATCGGGACTAGCGGGGAGAAAGAGACCTACGAGCAGTACTTC.

The rearrangement joins TRBV5-1 to TRBJ2-7; 9 bases align to TRBD1. The CDR3 runs 16 residues. V gave up 4 bases and J gave up 7 bases; unmatched junction bases: 15. The germline CDR1 and CDR2 sequences are SGHRS and YFSETQ. CDR3 nucleotide sequence: TGCGCCAGCAGCCCCTCCGGGACAGGGAAAGAACTGGAGCAGTACTTC. Its translation: CASSPSGTGKELEQYF.

Many counts were recorded for this clonotype. V usage is TRBV6-5 and J usage is TRBJ2-1; weak D call: TRBD2 (7 bases). V was shortened by 6 bases and J by 7 bases, with 16 bases between the two germline ends. Germline CDR1 and CDR2: MNHEY and SVGAGI. This CDR3 contains 14 residues. The CDR3 bases are TGTGCCAGCAGCGCCCGGGGGGCGTTAAATGAGCAGTTCTTC. Translation gives CASSARGALNEQFF.

This clonotype was observed a few times. The chain recombines TRBV10-3 with TRBJ1-6, with a tentative D call TRBD1 (6 bases). Germline CDR1 and CDR2: ENHRY and SYGVKD. The CDR3 runs 13 residues. V gave up 6 bases and J gave up 7 bases, with 10 bases separating them. CDR3: CAIRDSGNSPLHF. In DNA form, the CDR3 reads TGTGCCATCAGGGACAGTGGCAATTCACCCCTCCACTTT.

The V and J genes are TRBV6-6 and TRBJ2-1, with D hard to call. CDR3 size: 13 residues. V was pared by 0 bases and J by 6 bases, with 6 bases between. Looked up from germline, CDR1 is MNHNY and CDR2 is SVGAGI (reference sequence). The CDR3 coding sequence is TGTGCCAGCAGTTACTCGTGGGGCAATGAGCAGTTCTTC. Translated, it gives CASSYSWGNEQFF.

This chain joins TRBV20-1 and TRBJ1-1, with 8 nucleotides matching TRBD1. Germline loops: CDR1 DFQATT, CDR2 SNEGSKA (reference sequence). With V trimmed by 2 bases and J by 0 bases, 8 bases remained unmatched. This CDR3 spans 16 amino acids. CDR3 bases: TGCAGTGCTAGAAGTCTGACAGGGGTCGTGAACACTGAAGCTTTCTTT. Translation gives CSARSLTGVVNTEAFF.

V and J are TRBV3-1 and TRBJ1-2, with 7 positions matching TRBD1. Germline V lookup: CDR1 LGHDT, CDR2 YNNKEL (reference sequence). With V trimmed by 4 bases and J by 8 bases, 10 bases remained unmatched. CDR3 length: 14 amino acids. CDR3 nucleotides: TGTGCCAGCAGCCCAGCCGACAGGGCCCGGGGCTACACCTTC. Translation: CASSPADRARGYTF. Filled out from reference TRBV3-1 and TRBJ1-2, the complete variable domain reads DTAVSQTPKYLVTQMGNDKSIKCEQNLGHDTMYWYKQDSKKFLKIMFSYNNKELIINETVPNRFSPKSPDKAHLNLHINSLELGDSAVYFCASSPADRARGYTFGSGTRLTVV.

This clonotype was counted a few times. The J gene is TRBJ1-1, the V gene TRBV5-6; a possible D gene is TRBD1 (5 bases). V was cut by 0 bases and J by 4 bases, with 10 bases left in between. The CDR3 is 14 residues long. Germline V gene data show CDR1 as SGHDT and CDR2 as YYEEEE. In DNA, the CDR3 is TGTGCCAGCAGCTTGGACCGCAGGGCCACTGAAGCTTTCTTT. Protein product: CASSLDRRATEAFF.

This clonotype was seen only a few times. This chain connects TRBV30 to TRBJ2-7; 7 bases are shared with TRBD2. Looked up from germline, CDR1 is GTSNPN and CDR2 is SVGIG (reference sequence). Trimming removed 2 bases from V and 6 bases from J; junction bases left unmatched: 13. The CDR3 runs 15 residues. CDR3 bases: TGTGCCTGGAGTCCCGGGACTACGAAAGGGAGCGAGCAGTACTTC. Translated: CAWSPGTTKGSEQYF.

This clonotype was observed at least ten times. The chain uses TRBV5-5 and TRBJ2-7; maybe TRBD1 (7 bases). Trimming left V 4 bases short and J 0 bases short, with 17 bases between. The CDR3 is made up of 16 amino acids. Germline-derived CDR1 and CDR2 are SGHKS and YYEKEE (reference sequence). CDR3 in DNA: TGTGCCAGCAGCCAACAGGGGCGGGGCACCTCCTACGAGCAGTACTTC. Its translation is CASSQQGRGTSYEQYF.

This clonotype was found a few times. The V and J genes are TRBV20-1 and TRBJ2-3; no clear D gene. V was pared by 5 bases and J by 2 bases, with 20 bases between. Germline CDR1 is DFQATT and CDR2 is SNEGSKA (reference sequence). The CDR3 is made up of 16 amino acids. CDR3 protein: CSAPTRGNRFTDTQYF. As DNA, the CDR3 is TGCAGTGCTCCCACCCGAGGCAACAGATTCACAGATACGCAGTATTTT.

DNA for the CDR3: TGTGCCAGCAGTGAAAGGGGCGGAGCAGCAGACAATGAGCAGTTCTTC. Protein sequence: CASSERGGAADNEQFF. The chain combines TRBV25-1 with TRBJ2-1, with D possibly matching TRBD1 (5 bases). V was cut by 2 bases and J by 5 bases, with 16 bases left in between. Germline lookup yields CDR1 MGHDK and CDR2 SYGVNS. The CDR3 has 16 amino acids.

This clonotype has a handful of counts. V gene TRBV7-9 combines with J gene TRBJ1-1; no firm D call. V was cut by 1 base and J by 5 bases, with 17 bases left in between. In germline, CDR1 is SEHNR, CDR2 FQNEAQ (reference sequence). CDR3 size: 16 residues. As DNA, the CDR3 is TGTGCCAGCAGCTTAGGCCAGCCCAGAACGGGGACTGAAGCTTTCTTT. Protein: CASSLGQPRTGTEAFF. The entire variable domain, with the rest obtained from reference TRBV7-9 and TRBJ1-1, is as follows: DTGVSQNPRHKITKRGQNVTFRCDPISEHNRLYWYRQTLGQGPEFLTYFQNEAQLEKSRLLSDRFSAERPKGSFSTLEIQRTEQGDSAMYLCASSLGQPRTGTEAFFGQGTRLTVV.

This clonotype appeared many times. V gene TRBV3-1 combines with J gene TRBJ1-2, with a weak D call TRBD1 (5 bases). The CDR3 consists of 14 residues. The ends were cut back, 0 bases at V and 4 bases at J, with 9 bases in the middle. Germline V CDR1 and CDR2: LGHDT, YNNKEL (reference sequence). The CDR3 here is CASSQEGRAYGYTF. In DNA, the CDR3 is TGTGCCAGCAGCCAAGAAGGCAGGGCCTATGGCTACACCTTC.

The V and J genes are TRBV27 and TRBJ1-1; possible D gene TRBD1, 5 bases. The germline V and J ends were trimmed by 5 bases and 0 bases, with 13 bases remaining between them. This CDR3 has 15 residues. From germline, CDR1 is MNHEY and CDR2 SMNVEV (reference sequence). CDR3 DNA: TGTGCCAGCAGTGGATTGGGGGGTCTGAACACTGAAGCTTTCTTT. Residues: CASSGLGGLNTEAFF.

The sample holds many counts of this clonotype. The chain employs TRBV4-3 and TRBJ2-2, with D possibly being TRBD1 (6 bases). Trimming pared 4 bases from V and 0 bases from J, leaving 9 bases between. The length of the CDR3 is 15 residues. Germline CDR1 reads LGHNA; CDR2 reads YSLEER. This chain's CDR3 is CASSLQGPNTGELFF. CDR3 nucleotides: TGCGCCAGCAGCCTCCAGGGGCCGAACACCGGGGAGCTGTTTTTT.

This sequence joins TRBV6-6 and TRBJ1-4; weak D call: TRBD1 (6 bases). The CDR3 totals 15 residues. Germline V gives CDR1 MNHNY, CDR2 SVGAGI (reference sequence). The V gene lost 2 bases and the J gene lost 2 bases, with 9 bases spanning the gap. CDR3 bases: TGTGCCAGCAGTTACAGCGGGGGCACTAATGAAAAACTGTTTTTT. Its translation: CASSYSGGTNEKLFF.

This clonotype was counted many times. This chain joins TRBV5-1 and TRBJ2-1; 7 bases agree with TRBD1. Germline V gene data show CDR1 as SGHRS and CDR2 as YFSETQ. The CDR3 has 19 residues. V lost 3 bases to trimming and J lost 0 bases; unmatched junction nucleotides: 15. In nucleotides, the CDR3 is TGCGCCAGCAGCTGGTCCTTAAGGGGGCCAGACAGCTCCTACAATGAGCAGTTCTTC. This encodes CASSWSLRGPDSSYNEQFF.

This clonotype was detected a few times. The chain combines TRBV7-3 with TRBJ2-1; D could derive from TRBD1 or TRBD2 (5 bases each). The length of the CDR3 is 14 residues. CDR1 SGHTA and CDR2 FQGTGA come from the germline V gene. Trimming took 4 bases from V and 5 from J, leaving 12 bases between them. CDR3 nucleotide sequence: TGTGCCAGCAGCTCTTCCGGGACGCACAATGAGCAGTTCTTC. It specifies CASSSSGTHNEQFF. The entire variable domain, with the rest obtained from reference TRBV7-3 and TRBJ2-1, is as follows: GAGVSQTPSNKVTEKGKYVELRCDPISGHTALYWYRQSLGQGPEFLIYFQGTGAADDSGLPNDRFFAVRPEGSVSTLKIQRTERGDSAVYLCASSSSGTHNEQFFGPGTRLTVL.

This clonotype was counted between two and nine times. The rearrangement joins TRBV6-5 to TRBJ1-1; D perhaps matches TRBD1 (5 bases). The V end lost 5 bases, the J end lost 5 bases, and 15 bases lay between the germline ends. There are 14 residues in the CDR3. Germline V gene data show CDR1 as MNHEY and CDR2 as SVGAGI. The CDR3 sequence: CASSNNGGLTEAFF. The CDR3 DNA sequence: TGTGCCAGCAGTAACAATGGGGGGTTGACTGAAGCTTTCTTT.

In its sample, this clonotype was seen many times. The chain is built from TRBV7-2 and TRBJ1-1, with unresolved D. The germline CDR1 and CDR2 sequences are SGHTA and FQGNSA. With 10 bases removed from V and 7 bases from J, the gap between germline ends came to 16 bases. The CDR3 covers 12 residues. CDR3 nucleotide sequence: TGTGCCAACACCTTGCGGAACGGTGAAGCTTTCTTT. As protein: CANTLRNGEAFF.

This clonotype was detected only a few times. The chain employs TRBV27 and TRBJ2-2; 12 bases agree with TRBD1. The CDR3 consists of 17 residues. Germline V CDR1 and CDR2: MNHEY, SMNVEV (reference sequence). V was pared by 7 bases and J by 4 bases, with 10 bases of the junction left unmatched. CDR3 amino acids: CASTQGGQGASTGELFF. The CDR3 DNA follows: TGTGCCAGCACCCAGGGGGGACAGGGGGCGAGCACCGGGGAGCTGTTTTTT.

V usage is TRBV2 and J usage is TRBJ2-3, with D perhaps given as TRBD1 or TRBD2 (5 bases each). The CDR3 sequence is 15 residues long. Germline V CDR1 and CDR2: SNHLY, FYNNEI. V shed 3 bases and J shed 0 bases, with 10 bases lying between them. CDR3 bases: TGTGCCAGCAGTGACCCGGGGCGGAGCACAGATACGCAGTATTTT. As protein: CASSDPGRSTDTQYF.

In this sample, this clonotype turned up many times. V gene TRBV27 combines with J gene TRBJ2-7; D remains unclear. V was cut by 2 bases and J by 3 bases, with 8 bases left in between. Germline values: CDR1 MNHEY, CDR2 SMNVEV (reference sequence). The CDR3 has 13 amino acids. The CDR3 is CASSLRGNYEQYF. The CDR3 DNA reads as TGTGCCAGCAGTTTACGCGGCAACTACGAGCAGTACTTC.